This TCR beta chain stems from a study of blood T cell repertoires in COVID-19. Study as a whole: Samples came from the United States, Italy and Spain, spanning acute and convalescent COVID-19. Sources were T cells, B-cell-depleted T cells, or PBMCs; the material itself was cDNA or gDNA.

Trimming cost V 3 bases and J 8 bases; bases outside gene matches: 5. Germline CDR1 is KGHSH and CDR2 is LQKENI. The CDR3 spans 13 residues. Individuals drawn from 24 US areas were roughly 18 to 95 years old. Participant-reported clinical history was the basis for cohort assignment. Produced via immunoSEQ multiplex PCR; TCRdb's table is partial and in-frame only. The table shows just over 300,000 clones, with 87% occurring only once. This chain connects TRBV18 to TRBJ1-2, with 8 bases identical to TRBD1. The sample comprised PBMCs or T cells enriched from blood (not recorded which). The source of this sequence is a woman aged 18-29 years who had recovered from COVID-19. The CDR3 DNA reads TGTGCCAGCTCACCGGGACAGGAGGACGGCTACACCTTC. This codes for CASSPGQEDGYTF.